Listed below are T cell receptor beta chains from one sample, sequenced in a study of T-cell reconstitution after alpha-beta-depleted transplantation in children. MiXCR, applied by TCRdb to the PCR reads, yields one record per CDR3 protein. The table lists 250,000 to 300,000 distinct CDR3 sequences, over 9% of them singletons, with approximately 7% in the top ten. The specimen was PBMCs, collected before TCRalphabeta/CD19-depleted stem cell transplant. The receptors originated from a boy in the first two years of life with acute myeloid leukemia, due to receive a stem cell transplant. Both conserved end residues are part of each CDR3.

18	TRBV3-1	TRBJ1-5	CASSQGRGGSISNQPQHF
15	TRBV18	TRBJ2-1	CASSTLAGRDNEQFF
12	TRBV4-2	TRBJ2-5	CASSQDRREVYF
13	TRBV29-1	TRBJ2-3	CSVEGGYADTQYF
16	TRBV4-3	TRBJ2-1	CASSPVSGRPYNEQFF
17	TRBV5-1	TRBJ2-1	CASSLGASGRMFNEQFF
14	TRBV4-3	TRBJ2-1	CASSQEGTRNEQFF
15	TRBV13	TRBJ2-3	CASSLGQISMCTQYF
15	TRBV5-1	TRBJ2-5	CASSLGHGPGETQYF
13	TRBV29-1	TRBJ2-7	CSAGGGSSYEQYF
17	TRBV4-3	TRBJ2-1	CASSQDRGSGNYNEQFF
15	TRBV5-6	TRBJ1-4	CASSLWGTDNEKLFF
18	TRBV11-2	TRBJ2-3	CASSLHLTEVSHRDTQYF
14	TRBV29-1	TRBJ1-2	CSVEDGGPNYGYTF
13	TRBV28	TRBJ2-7	CASSLGSPYEQYF
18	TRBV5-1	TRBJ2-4	CASSLVSGDLLAKNIQYF